The 31 T cell receptor beta chains in this list originate from one sample, sequenced in a study of blood T cell repertoires in COVID-19. The data were produced by immunoSEQ multiplex PCR, yet TCRdb's version contains in-frame clones alone and is incomplete. The sample includes about 180,000 clones, 65% to 90% of them seen just once. Specimen: peripheral blood. All receptors derive from a human donor in a cohort sampled during active COVID-19.

This clone was seen once. The rearrangement links TRBV3-1 (or the pseudogene TRBV3-2) to TRBJ2-3, with TRBD1 matching 11 bases. The CDR3 has 15 amino acids. Germline CDR1 LGHDT, CDR2 YNNKEL (reference sequence). With 3 bases clipped from V and 1 base from J, the junction kept 0 bases outside the gene matches. The CDR3 nucleotides read TGTGCCAGCAGCCAGGACAGGGGGCGCACAGATACGCAGTATTTT. It specifies CASSQDRGRTDTQYF.

The V and J genes are TRBV4-3 and TRBJ1-6, with 8 bases matching TRBD1. This CDR3 region has 14 residues. Germline values: CDR1 LGHNA, CDR2 YSLEER. V gave up 2 bases and J gave up 7 bases; unmatched junction bases: 1. The CDR3 bases are TGCGCCAGCAGCCAATGGGACAGGAATTCACCCCTCCACTTT. Residues: CASSQWDRNSPLHF.

The chain has TRBV6-1 and TRBJ2-5; D ambiguous. The CDR3 has 13 residues. Looked up from germline, CDR1 is MNHNS and CDR2 is SASEGT. Trimming removed 3 bases from V and 7 bases from J, with 12 bases in between. The CDR3 protein is CASSDWSTGTQYF. Written as DNA, the CDR3 is TGTGCCAGCAGTGATTGGAGCACCGGGACCCAGTACTTC.

The chain joins TRBV19 to TRBJ2-1; 8 bases are a match to TRBD1. Germline V lookup: CDR1 LNHDA, CDR2 SQIVND (reference sequence). The ends lost 6 bases at V and 7 bases at J; junction bases unmatched: 5. This CDR3 spans 13 amino acids. The CDR3 DNA follows: TGTGCCAGTAGGAAGACAGGGGTAAATGAGCAGTTCTTC. Protein sequence: CASRKTGVNEQFF.

This clone showed up just a few times. V gene TRBV19 combines with J gene TRBJ2-3, with 8 bases lining up with TRBD1. V lost 3 bases and J lost 4; bases outside the gene matches: 6. Germline lookup yields CDR1 LNHDA and CDR2 SQIVND (reference sequence). This CDR3 comprises 15 residues. The CDR3 DNA follows: TGTGCCAGTAGTATTGCGGACAGGGAGGCAGATACGCAGTATTTT. Translation gives CASSIADREADTQYF.

The J gene is TRBJ2-7, the V gene TRBV6-1; 8 positions agree with TRBD1. Germline CDR1 and CDR2: MNHNS and SASEGT. CDR3 length: 15 residues. The trim removed 1 base at V and 6 bases at J, leaving 8 bases unmatched. The CDR3 DNA reads as TGTGCCAGCAGTGAAGAGTCAGGGGGCAGATCCGAGCAGTACTTC. Amino acids: CASSEESGGRSEQYF.

The count of this clone is one. The genes are TRBV2 and TRBJ2-5, with a weak D call TRBD2 (5 bases). Per germline, CDR1 SNHLY and CDR2 FYNNEI. CDR3 size: 13 residues. Trimming left V 8 bases short and J 6 bases short, with 16 bases between. The CDR3, as DNA: TGTGCCAGCTCCGTCCCGGGAAAAAAGACCCAGTACTTC. Its protein is CASSVPGKKTQYF.

The rearrangement links TRBV7-2 to TRBJ1-1; D is unclear. There are 12 residues in the CDR3. The V and J ends lost 2 bases and 11 bases respectively, with 12 bases between them. In germline, CDR1 is SGHTA, CDR2 FQGNSA. The CDR3 loop is CASSLFPGWAFF. Written as DNA, the CDR3 is TGTGCCAGCAGCTTATTTCCGGGTTGGGCTTTCTTT.

This clone was seen only a few times. The V call is TRBV5-1, the J call TRBJ2-5, with TRBD1 identical over 9 bases. This CDR3 region has 16 residues. Germline lookup yields CDR1 SGHRS and CDR2 YFSETQ. V dropped 4 bases and J dropped 1; count of bases not matched to a gene: 8. CDR3 in DNA: TGCGCCAGCAGCGACCGGGACAGGGTAATCCAAGAGACCCAGTACTTC. Translation: CASSDRDRVIQETQYF.

This clone was recorded once. The chain combines TRBV4-1 with TRBJ2-5; perhaps TRBD2 as D (6 bases). In germline, CDR1 is MGHRA, CDR2 YSYEKL. The CDR3 covers 16 residues. Trimming pared 0 bases from V and 3 bases from J, leaving 14 bases between. CDR3 nucleotide sequence: TGCGCCAGCAGCCAAGACGGTAGTGGGGGGAAAGAGACCCAGTACTTC. Its protein product is CASSQDGSGGKETQYF.

This chain connects TRBV19 to TRBJ1-5; 7 bases are a match to TRBD1. V was clipped by 2 bases and J by 3 bases; unmatched bases: 7. Per the germline V gene, CDR1 is LNHDA and CDR2 is SQIVND (reference sequence). CDR3 length: 16 amino acids. The CDR3 bases are TGTGCCAGTAGTATAAGCGGACAGGTTGACAATCAGCCCCAGCATTTT. Residues: CASSISGQVDNQPQHF.

J is TRBJ2-2 and V is TRBV6-2 or TRBV6-3; 7 nucleotides agree with TRBD1. The V gene's germline CDR1 is MNHEY and CDR2 SVGEGT. V gave up 5 bases and J gave up 4 bases; unmatched junction bases: 10. CDR3 length: 16 residues. The CDR3 is CASSGPTGIVTGELFF. The CDR3 DNA follows: TGTGCCAGCAGTGGCCCGACAGGGATCGTCACCGGGGAGCTGTTTTTT.

The J gene is TRBJ1-1, the V gene TRBV19; the D is unclear. Germline CDR1 and CDR2: LNHDA and SQIVND (reference sequence). The CDR3 sequence is 15 residues long. V shed 2 bases and J shed 3 bases, with 13 bases lying between them. CDR3 loop: CASSIRTVYYTEAFF. The DNA of the CDR3 is TGTGCCAGTAGTATAAGAACAGTTTACTACACTGAAGCTTTCTTT.

V usage is TRBV24-1 and J usage is TRBJ1-5; D unclear. With 3 bases removed from V and 5 bases from J, the gap between germline ends came to 13 bases. Germline values: CDR1 KGHDR, CDR2 SFDVKD. The CDR3 loop spans 15 amino acids. The chain's CDR3 is CATSDPRGGDQPQHF. Written as DNA, the CDR3 is TGTGCCACCAGTGATCCTCGGGGAGGTGATCAGCCCCAGCATTTT.

The J gene is TRBJ2-7, the V gene TRBV29-1; D possibly corresponds to TRBD1 (6 bases). V was clipped by 0 bases and J by 4 bases, with 13 bases between them. Looked up from germline, CDR1 is SQVTM and CDR2 is ANQGSEA. There are 14 residues in the CDR3. The CDR3 loop reads CSVEDPGHLYEQYF. Here the CDR3 DNA reads TGCAGCGTTGAAGATCCGGGACACCTATACGAGCAGTACTTC.

The rearrangement uses TRBV5-6 and TRBJ2-7, with TRBD2 identical over 7 bases. The CDR3 has 13 amino acids. V trimming: 4 bases; J trimming: 11 bases; junction bases outside the gene matches: 12. CDR1 and CDR2 (germline): SGHDT, YYEEEE. The CDR3 DNA reads as TGTGCCAGCAGCCGATTATCCGGGGGGATCGAGTACTTC. Protein sequence: CASSRLSGGIEYF.

The rearrangement uses TRBV15 and TRBJ2-6, with a tentative D call TRBD1 (7 bases). V shed 1 base and J shed 15 bases, with 25 bases lying between them. The CDR3 length is 17 residues. CDR1 and CDR2 (germline): LNHNV, YYDKDF (reference sequence). In nucleotides, the CDR3 is TGTGCCACCAGCAGAGCCCTAGGGACAGCTGGGCCGGGAGACCTGACTTTC. Protein: CATSRALGTAGPGDLTF.

The chain combines TRBV19 with TRBJ1-3, with 7 bases matching TRBD1. Germline lookup yields CDR1 LNHDA and CDR2 SQIVND (reference sequence). CDR3 length: 15 amino acids. J lost 0 bases, V lost 6 bases, and 5 bases had no gene match. The CDR3 region has the DNA TGTGCCAGTAGGGGGGACAGCTTCTCTGGAAACACCATATATTTT. The encoded protein is CASRGDSFSGNTIYF.

This chain joins TRBV19 and TRBJ1-1; 11 positions agree with TRBD1. Germline V gives CDR1 LNHDA, CDR2 SQIVND (reference sequence). CDR3 length equals 15 residues. Germline trimming cut 7 bases from V and 3 bases from J; bases unmatched to any gene: 7. This chain's CDR3 is CASIPGDRGYTEAFF. In DNA form, the CDR3 reads TGTGCCAGTATCCCGGGGGACAGGGGGTACACTGAAGCTTTCTTT. The full variable domain, in which reference TRBV19 and TRBJ1-1 provide the parts outside the CDR3, is DGGITQSPKYLFRKEGQNVTLSCEQNLNHDAMYWYRQDPGQGLRLIYYSQIVNDFQKGDIAEGYSVSREKKESFPLTVTSAQKNPTAFYLCASIPGDRGYTEAFFGQGTRLTVV.

V is TRBV7-2 and J is TRBJ1-2; TRBD1 is a possible D gene (5 bases). The V gene lost 5 bases and the J gene lost 5 bases, with 12 bases spanning the gap. The CDR3 has 13 amino acids. Per the germline V gene, CDR1 is SGHTA and CDR2 is FQGNSA. CDR3 nucleotide sequence: TGTGCCAGCAGCACCGGGACTCCTTATGGCTACACCTTC. Its translation is CASSTGTPYGYTF.

V is TRBV28 and J is TRBJ1-2; D is ambiguous. CDR1 MDHEN and CDR2 SYDVKM come from the germline V gene. Trimming took off 2 bases at V and 5 bases at J, with 12 bases between the two ends. This CDR3 contains 14 residues. As DNA, the CDR3 is TGTGCCAGCAGTTTAAATACAGCTACTTATGGCTACACCTTC. Its protein product is CASSLNTATYGYTF.

This chain joins TRBV5-1 and TRBJ1-1; the match to TRBD1 covers 9 bases. Trimming at V came to 3 bases and at J to 5 bases, leaving 5 bases not matched to a gene. Germline V gives CDR1 SGHRS, CDR2 YFSETQ. The CDR3 covers 14 residues. The CDR3 DNA follows: TGCGCCAGCAGCTCCACAGGGGGCTGGACTGAAGCTTTCTTT. It yields the protein CASSSTGGWTEAFF.

The chain has TRBV28 and TRBJ2-4; D possibly corresponds to TRBD1 (5 bases). The germline CDR1 and CDR2 sequences are MDHEN and SYDVKM. V gave up 2 bases and J gave up 0 bases, with 17 bases separating them. This CDR3 has 18 residues. The chain's CDR3 is CASSLRGRSLIAKNIQYF. Here the CDR3 DNA reads TGTGCCAGCAGTTTAAGGGGCAGGTCCCTTATAGCCAAAAACATTCAGTACTTC.

The CDR3, as DNA: TGTGCCAGCAGACCCGCCGGGACTAGCGGGGGGCCACGCACAGATACGCAGTATTTT. This translates into CASRPAGTSGGPRTDTQYF. The chain is built from TRBV27 and TRBJ2-3, with TRBD2 matching 15 bases. CDR1 is MNHEY and CDR2 is SMNVEV in the germline V gene (reference sequence). The CDR3 is 19 amino acids. J gave up 1 base and V 6 bases, and 11 bases lay outside the gene matches.

The rearrangement uses TRBV28 and TRBJ2-2, with 11 positions matching TRBD2. This CDR3 comprises 16 residues. The germline CDR1 and CDR2 sequences are MDHEN and SYDVKM. V shed 4 bases and J 4 bases; nucleotides not matched to a gene: 5. The CDR3 region has the DNA TGTGCCAGCAGTTCCCCCGGGACTAGCGGCACCGGGGAGCTGTTTTTT. Its translation is CASSSPGTSGTGELFF.

V is TRBV6-5 and J is TRBJ1-5, with D unresolved. The CDR3 totals 14 residues. Germline CDR1 is MNHEY and CDR2 is SVGAGI. V shed 8 bases and J shed 3 bases, with 14 bases lying between them. DNA of the CDR3: TGTGCCAGCTCGGGTCAGAACCCCAATCAGCCCCAGCATTTT. Its translation: CASSGQNPNQPQHF.

The rearrangement links TRBV5-1 to TRBJ2-7; D may be TRBD1 (5 bases). V lost 0 bases, J lost 5 bases, and 12 bases lay in between. CDR3 length: 14 amino acids. Germline CDR1 SGHRS, CDR2 YFSETQ. The CDR3 region has the DNA TGCGCCAGCAGCTTGGCCTCACAGGTCCACGAGCAGTACTTC. Translating gives CASSLASQVHEQYF.

The chain employs TRBV10-3 and TRBJ2-7; possible D gene TRBD1, 6 bases. With 2 bases removed from V and 0 bases from J, the gap between germline ends came to 11 bases. The CDR3 loop spans 15 amino acids. Germline CDR1 is ENHRY and CDR2 is SYGVKD. The CDR3 is CAISETGTVSYEQYF. The DNA for the CDR3 is TGTGCCATCAGTGAGACAGGGACCGTCTCCTACGAGCAGTACTTC.

This clone occurred a few times. CDR3 DNA: TGTGCCAGCAGCCCCGGAGGGAGGGGCCTCTACGAGCAGTACTTC. This gives the protein CASSPGGRGLYEQYF. This rearrangement joins TRBV11-2 to TRBJ2-7, with 7 bases identical to TRBD2. The germline V gene encodes CDR1 SGHAT and CDR2 FQNNGV. The V and J ends lost 5 bases and 3 bases, in that order; junction bases with no gene match: 10. The CDR3 spans 15 residues.

In DNA, the CDR3 is TGTGCCAGCAGCGTAGGCGACGAGCAGTACTTC. This gives the protein CASSVGDEQYF. This chain joins TRBV9 and TRBJ2-7; D gene ambiguous. Germline CDR1 and CDR2: SGDLS and YYNGEE. This CDR3 is 11 amino acids long. Trimming removed 0 bases at V and 5 bases at J, with 3 bases between.

This chain links TRBV10-1 with TRBJ2-2, with 7 bases matching TRBD1. CDR1 and CDR2 from the germline V gene are WNHNN and SYGVQD (reference sequence). V shed 5 bases, J shed 6 bases, and the junction held 9 bases outside the gene matches. The CDR3 is made up of 15 amino acids. As DNA, the CDR3 is TGCGCCAGCAGTCCCACGAACAGGGGTGCCGGGGAGCTGTTTTTT. Residues: CASSPTNRGAGELFF.